This TCR beta chain was sequenced for a study of CD8 T cells in Susac syndrome. V gave up 3 bases and J gave up 3 bases, with 12 bases separating them. Germline V lookup: CDR1 MNHEY, CDR2 SMNVEV (reference sequence). This CDR3 is built from 15 residues. Random hexamers were used to reverse transcribe an amount of about 0.45 to 1 ug RNA. TCRdb processed the immunoSEQ multiplex PCR reads anew with MiXCR; each CDR3 protein has one entry. The sample carries fewer than 300,000 distinct CDR3 sequences, 85% recorded once. The chain is built from TRBV27 and TRBJ2-1; perhaps D is TRBD1 or TRBD2 (5 bases each). Sequencing was carried out using CD8+ T cells from PBMCs. This clonotype was sampled from a human donor with multiple sclerosis. As DNA, the CDR3 is TGTGCCAGCAGTTTCCCCGGGACCGACTACAATGAGCAGTTCTTC. Its protein product is CASSFPGTDYNEQFF.